The rows below give T cell receptor beta chains drawn from one sample of a study of CD8 T cells in Susac syndrome. TCRdb passed the immunoSEQ multiplex PCR reads through MiXCR, listing each CDR3 protein once. The data show about 300,000 distinct CDR3 sequences, approximately 85% seen once. The sequencing input was CD8+ T cells from PBMCs. These receptors were taken from a human donor with multiple sclerosis. Each CDR3 is given with its conserved first and last residue. Fields, in order: V gene, clone size, J gene, D gene, CDR3 protein, CDR3 DNA. A D gene is named only where the DNA matches it firmly. Not all rows give a size; the values are once, few, many and, for expanded clones, a class.

TRBV4-3,.,TRBJ2-1,.,CASSQVLGGEQFF,TGCGCCAGCAGCCAAGTTTTAGGCGGTGAGCAGTTCTTC
TRBV10-3,.,TRBJ2-7,TRBD1,CAISRDRDTYEQYF,TGTGCCATCAGCCGGGACAGGGACACCTACGAGCAGTACTTC
TRBV27,once,TRBJ2-2,TRBD1,CASSLYGDRGSTGELFF,TGTGCCAGCAGTTTATACGGGGACAGGGGTTCCACCGGGGAGCTGTTTTTT
TRBV19,.,TRBJ2-1,TRBD2,CASSILASGSSEQFF,TGTGCCAGTAGTATACTAGCTAGCGGGAGCTCGGAGCAGTTCTTC
TRBV3-1,.,TRBJ1-4,.,CASSPLMGLATNEKLFF,TGTGCCAGCAGCCCCTTAATGGGCCTCGCAACTAATGAAAAACTGTTTTTT
TRBV5-4,.,TRBJ2-6,TRBD1,CASSLGTGPLVVFSGANVLTF,TGTGCCAGCAGCCTTGGGACAGGGCCTCTTGTAGTCTTCTCTGGGGCCAACGTCCTGACTTTC
TRBV30,.,TRBJ1-1,TRBD1,CAWRAGTGTSEAFF,TGTGCCTGGAGGGCCGGGACAGGGACGTCTGAAGCTTTCTTT
TRBV7-6,.,TRBJ2-1,.,CASSLGMSSYNEQFF,TGTGCCAGCAGCTTGGGGATGAGCTCCTACAATGAGCAGTTCTTC
TRBV2,.,TRBJ2-7,.,CASSPYPGYNEQYF,TGTGCCAGCAGTCCATATCCAGGGTATAACGAGCAGTACTTC
TRBV15,.,TRBJ2-3,TRBD2,CATSPSTGGDTQYF,TGTGCCACCAGCCCCTCCACCGGGGGGGATACGCAGTATTTT
TRBV6-5,.,TRBJ2-3,.,CASGPGPAQYF,TGTGCCAGCGGACCAGGTCCCGCGCAGTATTTT
TRBV7-9,.,TRBJ2-2,.,CATVVAREKSTGELFF,TGTGCCACCGTCGTTGCGCGCGAGAAATCAACCGGGGAGCTGTTTTTT
TRBV27,.,TRBJ2-7,.,CASSATLAGEQYF,TGTGCCAGCAGTGCCACCCTAGCTGGCGAGCAGTACTTC
TRBV11-2,.,TRBJ1-1,.,CASSSPLMNTEAFF,TGTGCCAGCAGCTCCCCCCTTATGAACACTGAAGCTTTCTTT
TRBV6-2/TRBV6-3,.,TRBJ2-1,.,CASSHGQPSYNEQFF,TGTGCCAGCAGCCACGGGCAGCCCTCCTACAATGAGCAGTTCTTC
TRBV29-1,.,TRBJ2-7,TRBD1,CSVGGQGTATNYEQYF,TGCAGCGTTGGAGGACAGGGTACCGCGACTAATTACGAGCAGTACTTC
TRBV2,.,TRBJ1-2,.,CASREVGGNYGYTF,TGTGCCAGCAGGGAAGTAGGGGGTAACTATGGCTACACCTTC
TRBV9,.,TRBJ1-2,.,CASLHRVYGYTF,TGTGCCAGCCTCCACAGGGTCTATGGCTACACCTTC
TRBV30,.,TRBJ2-1,TRBD2,CAWSELAGTIF,TGTGCCTGGAGTGAACTAGCGGGAACGATCTTC
TRBV20-1,once,TRBJ2-7,.,CSASKLLQGNYEQYF,TGCAGTGCTAGCAAACTCCTGCAGGGGAACTACGAGCAGTACTTC
TRBV7-8,.,TRBJ1-3,.,CASSLSSGPGNTIYF,TGTGCCAGCTCTTTGAGTTCGGGCCCTGGAAACACCATATATTTT
TRBV5-4,.,TRBJ2-1,.,CASSLGGTETPF,TGTGCCAGCAGCTTAGGAGGCACGGAAACCCCTTTC
TRBV4-3,few,TRBJ2-7,TRBD1,CASSQELPGQGFSYEQYF,TGCGCCAGCAGCCAAGAACTACCGGGACAGGGCTTCTCCTACGAGCAGTACTTC
TRBV19,.,TRBJ2-7,.,CASSMMGTTSEQYF,TGTGCCAGTAGTATGATGGGTACTACGAGCGAGCAGTACTTC
TRBV4-3,.,TRBJ2-7,.,CASSQDAQSSYEQYF,TGCGCCAGCAGCCAAGATGCGCAGAGCTCCTACGAGCAGTACTTC
TRBV6-2/TRBV6-3,.,TRBJ2-3,.,CASRTNTGDTQYF,TGTGCCAGCAGAACCAATACGGGAGATACGCAGTATTTT
TRBV5-3,once,TRBJ2-1,TRBD2,CARSGGLAGVYNEQFF,TGTGCCAGAAGCGGGGGACTAGCGGGAGTTTACAATGAGCAGTTCTTC
TRBV9,.,TRBJ2-2,.,CASSVVLGSGELFF,TGTGCCAGCAGCGTAGTATTGGGGTCCGGGGAGCTGTTTTTT
TRBV6-2/TRBV6-3,.,TRBJ1-5,.,CASSYAYDRNQPQHF,TGTGCCAGCAGTTACGCGTACGATAGGAATCAGCCCCAGCATTTT
TRBV30,.,TRBJ1-6,TRBD1,CAWSVGTGGLPLHF,TGTGCCTGGAGTGTAGGTACAGGGGGTTTACCCCTCCACTTT
TRBV5-6,.,TRBJ2-5,.,CASSLLFYSGTPQETQYF,TGTGCCAGCAGCCTTCTCTTCTACTCCGGGACCCCACAAGAGACCCAGTACTTC
TRBV28,.,TRBJ2-7,.,CASSRSLLFYEQYF,TGTGCCAGCAGTCGGTCACTACTCTTCTACGAGCAGTACTTC
TRBV28,.,TRBJ2-7,.,CASSLWGRDPWGSILSYEQYF,TGTGCCAGCAGTTTATGGGGTAGGGATCCTTGGGGATCGATCCTCTCCTACGAGCAGTACTTC
TRBV7-6,once,TRBJ2-2,.,CASSLAEPLYGELFF,TGTGCCAGCAGCTTAGCGGAACCCCTCTACGGGGAGCTGTTTTTT
TRBV28,.,TRBJ1-5,.,CASSPRRPRAKPQHF,TGTGCCAGCAGCCCTAGGCGGCCCCGCGCCAAGCCCCAGCATTTT
TRBV4-3,few,TRBJ1-1,.,CASSQESLSPYTEAFF,TGCGCCAGCAGCCAAGAAAGTTTAAGTCCGTACACTGAAGCTTTCTTT
TRBV12-3/TRBV12-4,few,TRBJ2-7,.,CASSPGGVGVEQYF,TGTGCCAGCAGTCCCGGGGGAGTTGGGGTCGAGCAGTACTTC
TRBV27,.,TRBJ2-1,.,CASSFGPYSYNEQFF,TGTGCCAGCAGTTTCGGCCCGTACTCCTACAATGAGCAGTTCTTC
TRBV20-1,.,TRBJ2-7,TRBD2,CSASTSANYEQYF,TGCAGTGCTAGCACTAGCGCAAACTACGAGCAGTACTTC
TRBV28,.,TRBJ2-7,.,CASSLYFRVAYEQYF,TGTGCCAGCAGTTTATATTTCCGCGTAGCCTACGAGCAGTACTTC
TRBV20-1,.,TRBJ2-3,TRBD2,CSARGGSGRVEDTQYF,TGCAGTGCTAGAGGCGGAAGCGGGAGGGTTGAAGATACGCAGTATTTT
TRBV4-3,.,TRBJ2-7,TRBD2,CASSQGLAGGHEQYF,TGCGCCAGCAGCCAAGGTCTAGCGGGAGGCCACGAGCAGTACTTC
TRBV7-9,.,TRBJ1-2,.,CASSFSGGDGYTF,TGTGCCAGCAGCTTCTCCGGGGGAGATGGCTACACCTTC
TRBV16,.,TRBJ1-1,.,CASSPARGTTEAFF,TGTGCCAGCAGCCCCGCAAGGGGTACCACTGAAGCTTTCTTT
TRBV6-1,few,TRBJ1-1,.,CASSSEGGDTEAFF,TGTGCCAGCAGTAGCGAGGGGGGAGACACTGAAGCTTTCTTT
TRBV4-1,.,TRBJ2-3,.,CASSPYPGTDTQYF,TGCGCCAGCAGCCCATACCCTGGCACAGATACGCAGTATTTT